The clone carrying this TCR beta chain showed up just a few times. What it recognizes is unknown. The sample belongs to a study of chemoradiotherapy in HPV16-positive cancers. General observations from the study: HPV-responsive T-cell expansion during chemoradiotherapy was linked to improved recurrence-free survival in HPV16-positive patients. During treatment, candidate HPV-specific clones and E7-related motifs expanded in tumor.

CDR1 is SNHLY and CDR2 is FYNNEI in the germline V gene. The V end was cut by 4 bases, the J end by 15 bases, with 10 bases between. The CDR3 is 10 amino acids. Repertoires were sampled repeatedly during chemoradiotherapy. Measured with immunoSEQ multiplex PCR; TCRdb has only the in-frame clones, and not every one. The sample includes under 50,000 clones, 76% seen only once; the top ten take roughly 5%. Specimen: blood, collected from a patient who underwent chemoradiotherapy. The rearrangement links TRBV2 to TRBJ2-1; D perhaps matches TRBD2 (5 bases). This receptor was identified in a human donor with HPV-associated anogenital cancer. DNA of the CDR3: TGTGCCAGCAGTGGTGTTGAGGGGTTCTTC. It codes for CASSGVEGFF.